The entry that follows covers one T cell receptor beta chain sequence. The data derive from a study of T cell changes during pregnancy in multiple sclerosis. Assay used: immunoSEQ multiplex PCR; TCRdb lists only in-frame clones, some missing. In the table there are approximately 69,000 clones, about 91% of which are singletons. Germline V lookup: CDR1 SEHNR, CDR2 FQNEAQ (reference sequence). This CDR3 spans 15 amino acids. V lost 4 bases, J lost 7 bases, and 19 bases lay in between. The starting material was CD4+ T cells from peripheral blood mononuclear cells, obtained in the third trimester of pregnancy. The receptor comes from a female donor in good health, enrolled as a control in a pregnancy study. The chain recombines TRBV7-9 with TRBJ2-5; tentative D call: TRBD2 (6 bases). This CDR3 is CASSSPGLPFGTQYF. The CDR3, as DNA: TGTGCCAGCAGCTCGCCGGGACTGCCGTTTGGGACCCAGTACTTC.